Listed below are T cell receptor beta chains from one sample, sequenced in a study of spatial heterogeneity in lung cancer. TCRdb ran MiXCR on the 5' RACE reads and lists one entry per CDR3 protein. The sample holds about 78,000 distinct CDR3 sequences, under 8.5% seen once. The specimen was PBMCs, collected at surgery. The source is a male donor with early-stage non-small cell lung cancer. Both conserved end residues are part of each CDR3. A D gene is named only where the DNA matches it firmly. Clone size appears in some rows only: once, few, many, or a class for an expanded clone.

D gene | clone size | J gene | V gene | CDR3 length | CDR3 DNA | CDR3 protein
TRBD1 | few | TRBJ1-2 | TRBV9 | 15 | TGTGCCAGCAGCGCGGAGGGACAGGGCTTCTATGGCTACACCTTC | CASSAEGQGFYGYTF
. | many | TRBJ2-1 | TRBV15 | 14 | TGTGCCACCTCCCCCAGGGTCTCCTACAATGAGCAGTTCTTC | CATSPRVSYNEQFF
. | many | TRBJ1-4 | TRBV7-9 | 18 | TGTGCCAGCAGCTCTCACCTCCGGATCCTTGCAACTAATGAAAAACTGTTTTTT | CASSSHLRILATNEKLFF
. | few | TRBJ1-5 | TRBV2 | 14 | TGTGCCAGCAGTGAAGCGCTTGGAGATCAGCCCCAGCATTTT | CASSEALGDQPQHF
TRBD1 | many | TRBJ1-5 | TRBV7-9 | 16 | TGTGCCAGCAGCCCCGGGACAGGGCCTTACAATCAGCCCCAGCATTTT | CASSPGTGPYNQPQHF
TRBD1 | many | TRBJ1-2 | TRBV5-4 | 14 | TGTGCCAGCAGCGGGACAGCCGCGTGGGGTGGCTACACCTTC | CASSGTAAWGGYTF
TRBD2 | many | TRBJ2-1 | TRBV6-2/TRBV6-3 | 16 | TGTGCCAGCAGGGCGGGAGGGGCGGTCTCCTACAATGAGCAGTTCTTC | CASRAGGAVSYNEQFF
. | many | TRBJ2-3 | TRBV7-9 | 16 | TGTGCCAGCAGCCGCCGATACGGGGACCCCACAGATACGCAGTATTTT | CASSRRYGDPTDTQYF
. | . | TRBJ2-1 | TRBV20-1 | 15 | TGCAGTGCCGAAGGGCCTCTAACTAGATTAAACGAGCAGTTCTTC | CSAEGPLTRLNEQFF
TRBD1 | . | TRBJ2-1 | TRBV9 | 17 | TGTGCCAGCAGCGTAGCTGGACAGGCTCGCTCCTACAATGAGCAGTTCTTC | CASSVAGQARSYNEQFF
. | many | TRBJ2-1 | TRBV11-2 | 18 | TGTGCCAGCAGCTATACGGGGGACGGGACGAGCTCCTACAATGAGCAGTTCTTC | CASSYTGDGTSSYNEQFF
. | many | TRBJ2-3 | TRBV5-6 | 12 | TGTGCCAGCAGCCCAAACACAGATACGCAGTATTTT | CASSPNTDTQYF
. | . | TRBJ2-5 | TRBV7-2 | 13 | TGTGCCAGCAGCCCCAGCCTCCAAGAGACCCAGTACTTC | CASSPSLQETQYF
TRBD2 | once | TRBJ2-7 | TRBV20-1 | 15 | TGCAGTGCTAGAGATAGTGGGAGGGCCGGGTACGAGCAGTACTTC | CSARDSGRAGYEQYF
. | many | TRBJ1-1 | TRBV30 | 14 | TGTGCCTGGAGTGAGACCGGGGGAGGCCCTGAAGCTTTCTTT | CAWSETGGGPEAFF
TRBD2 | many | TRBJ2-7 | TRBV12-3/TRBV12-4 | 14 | TGTGCCAGCAGATCCGGGACTAGGAGTGGGGAGCAGTACTTC | CASRSGTRSGEQYF
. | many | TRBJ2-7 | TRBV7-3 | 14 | TGTGCCAGCAGCTTACAACCCTTACCCTACGAGCAGTACTTC | CASSLQPLPYEQYF
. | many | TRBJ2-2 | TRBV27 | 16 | TGTGCCAGCAGTTTATGGGGCCCGGGTAACACCGGGGAGCTGTTTTTT | CASSLWGPGNTGELFF
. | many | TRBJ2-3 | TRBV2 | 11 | TGTGCCAGCAGTCCGGCCCCTACGCAGTATTTT | CASSPAPTQYF
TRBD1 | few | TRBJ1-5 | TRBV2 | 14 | TGTGCCAGCAGTAGTGCAGGGGGCTATCAGCCCCAGCATTTT | CASSSAGGYQPQHF
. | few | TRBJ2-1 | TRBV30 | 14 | TGTGCCTGGATTCCGAAGAGGGGTTACAATGAGCAGTTCTTC | CAWIPKRGYNEQFF
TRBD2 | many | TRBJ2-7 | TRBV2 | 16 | TGTGCCAGCAGTGAAATCACTAGCGGGAGCTCCTACGAGCAGTACTTC | CASSEITSGSSYEQYF
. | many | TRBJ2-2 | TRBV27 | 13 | TGTGCCAGCAAGGCCCACAACACCGGGGAGCTGTTTTTT | CASKAHNTGELFF
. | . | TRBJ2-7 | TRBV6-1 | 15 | TGTGCCAGCAGTGAACGGCAGGGAAGGGTCCACGAGCAGTACTTC | CASSERQGRVHEQYF
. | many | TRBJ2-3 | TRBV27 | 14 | TGTGCCAGCAGCCCTAGAGGGACGACAGATACGCAGTATTTT | CASSPRGTTDTQYF
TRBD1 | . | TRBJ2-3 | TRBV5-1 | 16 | TGCGCCAGCAGCTTTAGGACAGGCATTAGCACAGATACGCAGTATTTT | CASSFRTGISTDTQYF
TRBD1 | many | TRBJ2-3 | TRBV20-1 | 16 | TGCAGTGCTAGAGATAGTGGGACAGGGTTTGGAGATACGCAGTATTTT | CSARDSGTGFGDTQYF
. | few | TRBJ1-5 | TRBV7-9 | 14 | TGTGCCAGCAGCCAGGGGTATAGCAATCAGCCCCAGCATTTT | CASSQGYSNQPQHF
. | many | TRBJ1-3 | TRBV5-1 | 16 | TGCGCCAGCAGCTTGGCCCCGGGGAGTGGTGGAAACACCATATATTTT | CASSLAPGSGGNTIYF